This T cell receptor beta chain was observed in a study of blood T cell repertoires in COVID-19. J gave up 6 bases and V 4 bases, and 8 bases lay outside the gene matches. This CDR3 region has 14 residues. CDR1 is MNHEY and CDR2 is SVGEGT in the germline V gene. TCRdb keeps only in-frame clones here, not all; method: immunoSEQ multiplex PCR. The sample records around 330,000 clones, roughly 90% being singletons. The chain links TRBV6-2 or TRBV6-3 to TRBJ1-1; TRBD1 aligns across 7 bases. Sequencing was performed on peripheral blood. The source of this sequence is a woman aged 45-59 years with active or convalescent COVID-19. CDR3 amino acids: CASSSAGGSAEAFF. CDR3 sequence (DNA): TGTGCCAGCAGTTCCGCAGGGGGGTCGGCTGAAGCTTTCTTT.